This TCR beta chain was profiled in a study of shared clonotypes between healthy human individuals. This clone has only a few counts. The same CDR3 is also encoded by other DNA sequences in this sample. There were no recent acute infections or vaccinations among the donors, who were healthy HIV-negative adults. The germline V gene has CDR1 SGHRS and CDR2 YFSETQ. The CDR3 loop spans 14 amino acids. The V gene lost 0 bases and the J gene lost 0 bases, with 5 bases spanning the gap. Each subset's genomic DNA was split evenly across several immunoSEQ plates. Generated by immunoSEQ multiplex PCR, the TCRdb table keeps only in-frame clones and is missing some. The top ten hold 0.35% to 0.45% of the sample, which has approximately 2.5 million clones, roughly 93% seen once.

The sequence derives from a man aged 18 to 35 in good health. Some clones in this sample may be carry-over from other donors' samples. The sequenced sample consisted of naive CD4+ T cells from PBMCs. Subset defined: CD45RA+ positively selected. V and J are TRBV5-1 and TRBJ2-3; D perhaps matches TRBD1 (5 bases). The CDR3 loop is CASSLGTSTDTQYF. The CDR3 DNA follows: TGCGCCAGCAGCTTGGGGACAAGCACAGATACGCAGTATTTT.